The next 23 T cell receptor beta chains were all read from a single sample in a study of liver allograft versus peripheral blood T cells. Study-wide background: Transplanted-liver and recipient peripheral blood T cell receptor repertoires were compared.

TCRdb re-called the reads with MiXCR, one entry per CDR3 protein. The sample has some 8,500 distinct CDR3 sequences; over 12% are singletons. All receptors come from a human patient who had a liver transplant. Some T cells may have originated in the graft donor.

This clonotype is categorized as medium-sized. J is TRBJ1-4 and V is TRBV7-9; D gene uncertain. The V gene's germline CDR1 is SEHNR and CDR2 FQNEAQ (reference sequence). The CDR3 has 15 amino acids. With 5 bases removed from V and 0 bases from J, the gap between germline ends came to 10 bases. Here the CDR3 reads CASSHPSTTNEKLFF. In DNA form, the CDR3 reads TGTGCCAGCAGCCACCCCTCGACAACTAATGAAAAACTGTTTTTT.

The chain recombines TRBV20-1 with TRBJ2-7; 11 bases fit TRBD2. Germline V gene sequence: CDR1 DFQATT, CDR2 SNEGSKA (reference sequence). V shed 8 bases and J 8 bases; nucleotides not matched to a gene: 8. This CDR3 comprises 12 residues. The CDR3 DNA is TGCAGTCCTTTAGCGGGGGGGCCTCAGCAGTACTTC. It codes for CSPLAGGPQQYF.

The V gene is TRBV11-3, the J gene TRBJ2-1; TRBD2 matches 7 bases. The V and J ends lost 0 bases and 9 bases, in that order; junction bases with no gene match: 8. CDR1 SGHNT and CDR2 YENEEA come from the germline V gene. The CDR3 consists of 15 residues. The CDR3 coding sequence is TGTGCCAGCAGCTTAGAGGTTGGACTAGAGGGTGAGCAGTTCTTC. As protein: CASSLEVGLEGEQFF.

This clonotype is medium-sized by share. This chain links TRBV5-4 with TRBJ2-3, with 7 nucleotides matching TRBD2. CDR3 length equals 17 residues. V trimming: 4 bases; J trimming: 2 bases; junction bases outside the gene matches: 13. Germline CDR1 is SGHNT and CDR2 is YYREEE (reference sequence). CDR3 protein: CASSRSVGGVNTDTQYF. The CDR3 DNA reads TGTGCCAGCAGCCGATCGGTGGGAGGGGTAAACACAGATACGCAGTATTTT.

The chain couples TRBV9 to TRBJ1-2, with TRBD1 matching over 8 bases. Germline-derived CDR1 and CDR2 are SGDLS and YYNGEE. V dropped 2 bases and J dropped 4; count of bases not matched to a gene: 10. The CDR3 contains 16 residues. CDR3 DNA sequence: TGTGCCAGCAGCGTCGACCCCGGACAGGGCGGCTATGGCTACACCTTC. Protein sequence: CASSVDPGQGGYGYTF. The variable domain in full, completed from reference TRBV9 and TRBJ1-2, reads DSGVTQTPKHLITATGQRVTLRCSPRSGDLSVYWYQQSLDQGLQFLIQYYNGEERAKGNILERFSAQQFPDLHSELNLSSLELGDSALYFCASSVDPGQGGYGYTFGSGTRLTVV.

This clonotype was counted many times. The chain carries TRBV7-9 and TRBJ1-2; no definite D call. Germline assignment: CDR1 SEHNR and CDR2 FQNEAQ (reference sequence). The CDR3 contains 15 residues. The V end was cut by 1 base, the J end by 3 bases, with 12 bases between. This CDR3 reads CASSLGEDSHYGYTF. CDR3 nucleotide sequence: TGTGCCAGCAGCTTAGGTGAGGATTCCCACTATGGCTACACCTTC.

By frequency in the sample, this clonotype is medium-sized (0.01 to 0.1%). The chain recombines TRBV9 with TRBJ1-1; D unclear. Trimming pared 0 bases from V and 1 base from J, leaving 10 bases between. Germline assignment: CDR1 SGDLS and CDR2 YYNGEE. The CDR3 length is 15 residues. The CDR3 here is CASSVDGAGNTEAFF. In DNA, the CDR3 is TGTGCCAGCAGCGTAGATGGAGCGGGGAACACTGAAGCTTTCTTT.

This clonotype rates as medium-sized. This rearrangement joins TRBV28 to TRBJ2-7; 7 bases are shared with TRBD1. Germline lookup yields CDR1 MDHEN and CDR2 SYDVKM. The J segment lost 1 base and the V segment lost 5 bases, leaving 5 bases of the junction unmatched. The CDR3 extends over 14 amino acids. For the CDR3, the DNA is TGTGCCAGCAGTACCTCGACAGGGTCCTACGAGCAGTACTTC. Amino acid sequence: CASSTSTGSYEQYF.

This chain uses TRBV18 with TRBJ2-2; possible D gene TRBD1, 5 bases. V was cut by 4 bases and J by 0 bases, with 18 bases left in between. The CDR3 extends over 18 amino acids. Germline loops: CDR1 KGHSH, CDR2 LQKENI. CDR3: CASSRNTQGATNTGELFF. CDR3 DNA sequence: TGTGCCAGCTCACGTAACACCCAAGGGGCGACGAACACCGGGGAGCTGTTTTTT.

This clonotype is termed medium-sized. V usage is TRBV19 and J usage is TRBJ1-2; possibly TRBD1 for D (5 bases). CDR1 and CDR2 (germline): LNHDA, SQIVND (reference sequence). This CDR3 is 12 amino acids long. Trimming cost V 6 bases and J 12 bases, with 17 bases left between them. CDR3 coding DNA: TGTGCCAGTAGGAAATGGGGGGATATCGACACCTTC. It codes for CASRKWGDIDTF.

This clonotype is medium-sized within its sample. This chain joins TRBV6-2 or TRBV6-3 and TRBJ1-4; D is unresolved. V was cut by 2 bases and J by 5 bases, with 9 bases left in between. Germline V gene lookup returns CDR1 MNHEY and CDR2 SVGEGT. The CDR3 spans 14 residues. The CDR3 DNA reads TGTGCCAGCAGTTACGCAGGCGGGAATGAAAAACTGTTTTTT. Its translation is CASSYAGGNEKLFF.

The V gene is TRBV11-2, the J gene TRBJ2-1, with 13 positions matching TRBD2. The length of the CDR3 is 15 residues. The germline CDR1 and CDR2 sequences are SGHAT and FQNNGV. J gave up 15 bases and V 5 bases, and 13 bases lay outside the gene matches. The CDR3 region is CASSPGTSGVVGWFF. The CDR3 DNA sequence: TGTGCCAGCAGCCCCGGGACTAGCGGGGTCGTCGGGTGGTTCTTC. Based on the CDR3 plus reference TRBV11-2 and TRBJ2-1, the full variable domain is EAGVAQSPRYKIIEKRQSVAFWCNPISGHATLYWYQQILGQGPKLLIQFQNNGVVDDSQLPKDRFSAERLKGVDSTLKIQPAKLEDSAVYLCASSPGTSGVVGWFFGPGTRLTVL.

This clonotype is medium-sized. The V call is TRBV28, the J call TRBJ1-2; tentative D call: TRBD1 (6 bases). This CDR3 contains 13 residues. The ends were cut back, 5 bases at V and 4 bases at J, with 11 bases in the middle. Germline CDR1 is MDHEN and CDR2 is SYDVKM. The CDR3 is CASSRGAIYGYTF. CDR3 coding DNA: TGTGCCAGCAGTCGGGGGGCTATCTATGGCTACACCTTC.

This clonotype rates as medium-sized. The chain joins TRBV28 to TRBJ1-4; 8 bases map to TRBD1. V was pared by 6 bases and J by 0 bases, with 18 bases of the junction left unmatched. CDR3 size: 20 residues. CDR1 is MDHEN, CDR2 SYDVKM, per germline. CDR3 region: CASSPRTGRYRMATNEKLFF. CDR3 sequence (DNA): TGTGCCAGCAGCCCGAGGACAGGGCGATATCGTATGGCAACTAATGAAAAACTGTTTTTT.

This clonotype is medium-sized. The chain employs TRBV7-2 and TRBJ1-5; D unresolved. The CDR3 covers 16 residues. V was clipped by 1 base and J by 0 bases, with 10 bases between them. CDR1 and CDR2 from the germline V gene are SGHTA and FQGNSA. CDR3 in DNA: TGTGCCAGCAGCTTAGTTGGCAGCCCTAGCAATCAGCCCCAGCATTTT. It specifies CASSLVGSPSNQPQHF.

A remark on this clonotype: Being one base from a much bigger clone, this may be a read error. The rearrangement links TRBV28 to TRBJ1-3, with a possible D match to TRBD1 (5 bases). The germline CDR1 and CDR2 sequences are MDHEN and SYDVKM. The CDR3 is 17 residues long. V was clipped by 5 bases and J by 0 bases, with 17 bases between them. CDR3 bases: TGTGCCAGCAGTCCACCCGGGGGAATGCGCTCTGGAAACACCATATATTTT. It yields the protein CASSPPGGMRSGNTIYF.

This clonotype is judged medium-sized. The rearrangement uses TRBV15 and TRBJ1-3; no definite D call. V lost 0 bases, J lost 7 bases, and 13 bases lay in between. Germline-derived CDR1 and CDR2 are LNHNV and YYDKDF (reference sequence). CDR3 length: 15 residues. CDR3 bases: TGTGCCACCAGCAGAGAGGAGGGTGTGAGCAACACCATATATTTT. This gives the protein CATSREEGVSNTIYF.

Judged by abundance, this clonotype is medium-sized. This chain links TRBV12-3 or TRBV12-4 with TRBJ1-2; perhaps TRBD1 as D (6 bases). The CDR3 consists of 14 residues. V dropped 2 bases and J dropped 1 base, with 8 bases sitting between them. CDR3 sequence: CASSLTGLNYGYTF. CDR3 coding DNA: TGTGCCAGCAGTTTAACAGGGCTTAACTATGGCTACACCTTC.

By sample fraction, this clonotype is medium-sized. This chain connects TRBV28 to TRBJ2-7, with 8 bases that match TRBD2. The CDR3 is made up of 16 amino acids. The V segment lost 6 bases and the J segment 2 bases; nucleotides outside the gene matches: 12. The germline V gene has CDR1 MDHEN and CDR2 SYDVKM. CDR3: CASSDPSAGGTYEQYF. The CDR3 DNA sequence: TGTGCCAGCAGCGACCCCTCCGCGGGAGGTACCTACGAGCAGTACTTC.

As regards this clonotype: With a much larger clone just one base away, this may be a read error. The DNA for the CDR3 is TGTGCCAGCAGTCCCGGGCTGACTGGCTACACCTTC. Its protein is CASSPGLTGYTF. The chain employs TRBV6-6 and TRBJ1-2; D remains ambiguous. Trimming pared 5 bases from V and 7 bases from J, leaving 11 bases between. CDR1 is MNHNY and CDR2 is SVGAGI in the germline V gene (reference sequence). The CDR3 loop spans 12 amino acids.

This clonotype is medium-sized in the sample. The chain joins TRBV29-1 to TRBJ1-1; no firm D call. The CDR3 has 15 residues. Germline V CDR1 and CDR2: SQVTM, ANQGSEA. Trimming took 6 bases from V and 1 from J, leaving 18 bases between them. The CDR3 reads CSVTRTAQKNTEAFF. The CDR3 coding sequence is TGCAGCGTGACCCGCACGGCCCAGAAGAACACTGAAGCTTTCTTT. Based on the CDR3 plus reference TRBV29-1 and TRBJ1-1, the full variable domain is SAVISQKPSRDICQRGTSLTIQCQVDSQVTMMFWYRQQPGQSLTLIATANQGSEATYESGFVIDKFPISRPNLTFSTLTVSNMSPEDSSIYLCSVTRTAQKNTEAFFGQGTRLTVV.

The chain is built from TRBV20-1 and TRBJ2-7; perhaps TRBD2 as D (6 bases). The CDR3 is 11 amino acids. V was pared by 4 bases and J by 9 bases, with 13 bases between. The V gene's germline CDR1 is DFQATT and CDR2 SNEGSKA (reference sequence). DNA of the CDR3: TGCAGTGCTACCTTAGCGGCAGGGCAGTACTTC. This sequence encodes CSATLAAGQYF.

J is TRBJ1-5 and V is TRBV28, with D possibly TRBD1 on 6 matching bases. The CDR3 loop spans 14 amino acids. The V gene's germline CDR1 is MDHEN and CDR2 SYDVKM. Trimming left V 2 bases short and J 4 bases short, with 9 bases between. DNA of the CDR3: TGTGCCAGCAGTTTACGACAGGAGAATCAGCCCCAGCATTTT. Its protein is CASSLRQENQPQHF.